The 13 T cell receptor beta chains presented below share a single source sample, sequenced in a study of Graves' ophthalmopathy and Graves' hyperthyroidism. Beta-chain TCR CDR3 regions were amplified from RNA transcripts. In the first round, RT-PCR was carried out with HTBI primers, and a multiplex PCR formed the second round. One entry per CDR3 protein, called by TCRdb with MiXCR from the multiplex PCR reads. The data show over 500,000 distinct CDR3 sequences, with about 20% seen just once and roughly 6.9% held by the top ten. The sequenced sample was peripheral blood. The source of these receptors is a woman aged 18-29 years with stable Graves' hyperthyroidism. Some clones in this sample may be carry-over from other donors' samples.

In its sample, this clonotype was seen many times. The gene calls are TRBV6-1 and TRBJ1-3, with TRBD1 as a possible D gene (5 bases). The CDR3 runs 13 residues. Germline values: CDR1 MNHNS, CDR2 SASEGT. V gave up 7 bases and J gave up 8 bases, with 15 bases separating them. This CDR3 is CASKWRGVHTIYF. The CDR3 bases are TGTGCCAGCAAGTGGAGGGGAGTTCACACCATATATTTT.

V gene TRBV6-1 combines with J gene TRBJ1-2; a possible D gene is TRBD1 (6 bases). Per the germline V gene, CDR1 is MNHNS and CDR2 is SASEGT. Trimming took 5 bases from V and 8 from J, leaving 15 bases between them. The CDR3 extends over 13 amino acids. The CDR3 reads CASSQVRGDGYTF. The CDR3 nucleotides are TGTGCCAGCAGTCAGGTCAGGGGAGACGGCTACACCTTC.

The V and J genes are TRBV12-3 or TRBV12-4 and TRBJ2-2; D is undetermined. Trimming removed 3 bases at V and 3 bases at J, with 11 bases between. The CDR3 is made up of 15 amino acids. The CDR3 sequence is CASSFDRTYTGELFF. CDR3 bases: TGTGCCAGCAGTTTTGACCGAACCTACACCGGGGAGCTGTTTTTT.

There are many counts of this clonotype. The chain recombines TRBV29-1 with TRBJ1-2; D is possibly TRBD1 (6 bases). Germline V gives CDR1 SQVTM, CDR2 ANQGSEA. CDR3 length: 12 amino acids. V was shortened by 6 bases and J by 8 bases, with 16 bases between the two germline ends. CDR3 region: CSVPGQKGGYTF. In DNA form, the CDR3 reads TGCAGCGTCCCGGGACAAAAGGGCGGCTACACCTTC.

Turning to this clonotype: One end of the junction does not line up with germline, which may come from a read error. The genes are TRBV4-1 and TRBJ1-5; TRBD1 is a possible D gene (6 bases). The CDR3 loop spans 13 amino acids. Germline V lookup: CDR1 MGHRA, CDR2 YSYEKL. CDR3 sequence: CASSGQSYQPQHF. CDR3 DNA: TGCGCCAGCAGCGGACAGAGCTATCAGCCTCAGCATTTT.

Here the CDR3 reads CASTNSGQGAMGYTF. In nucleotides, the CDR3 is TGTGCCAGCACTAACTCCGGACAGGGGGCAATGGGCTACACCTTC. The chain uses TRBV6-5 and TRBJ1-2; 11 bases are shared with TRBD1. The germline V gene encodes CDR1 MNHEY and CDR2 SVGAGI. This CDR3 is built from 15 residues. V trimming: 7 bases; J trimming: 8 bases; junction bases outside the gene matches: 12.

This clonotype was seen only a few times. The gene calls are TRBV24-1 and TRBJ2-1; TRBD2 aligns across 10 bases. Looked up from germline, CDR1 is KGHDR and CDR2 is SFDVKD. This CDR3 region has 18 residues. V shed 4 bases and J 0 bases; nucleotides not matched to a gene: 8. The DNA for the CDR3 is TGTGCCACCAGTGACACTAGCGGGGCTCTTAGCTCCTACAATGAGCAGTTCTTC. Translation: CATSDTSGALSSYNEQFF.

This clonotype showed up many times. CDR3 sequence (DNA): TGTGCCAGCAGCGTTTTAGCGGACAGTTACACCGGGGAGCTGTTTTTT. The encoded protein is CASSVLADSYTGELFF. The chain joins TRBV9 to TRBJ2-2; D could derive from TRBD1 or TRBD2 (6 bases each). Germline CDR1 SGDLS, CDR2 YYNGEE. The CDR3 runs to 16 residues. V was trimmed by 2 bases and J by 3 bases, leaving 14 bases between them.

This clonotype has a count of ten or more. The rearrangement links TRBV10-3 to TRBJ1-3; D might be TRBD1 (6 bases). Germline-derived CDR1 and CDR2 are ENHRY and SYGVKD. Trimming pared 3 bases from V and 1 base from J, leaving 10 bases between. The CDR3 is 15 residues long. The CDR3 DNA reads as TGTGCCATCAGTGAAGGACAGCAGTCTGGAAACACCATATATTTT. It encodes CAISEGQQSGNTIYF.

As regards this clonotype: A read error is possible here, since a much larger clone lies one base away. The chain is built from TRBV20-1 and TRBJ2-5; either TRBD1 or TRBD2 may supply D (6 bases each). This CDR3 has 13 amino acids. Germline V CDR1 and CDR2: DFQATT, SNEGSKA (reference sequence). In DNA, the CDR3 is TGCAGTGCTTTAGACAGGCGGGGAGAGACCAAGTACTTC. It is translated as CSALDRRGETKYF.

This clonotype was counted at least ten times. This chain joins TRBV29-1 and TRBJ2-7; the D is unclear. V gave up 0 bases and J gave up 3 bases, with 3 bases separating them. The germline V gene has CDR1 SQVTM and CDR2 ANQGSEA. This CDR3 spans 11 amino acids. Here the CDR3 reads CSVEELYEQYF. The DNA of the CDR3 is TGCAGCGTTGAAGAACTCTACGAGCAGTACTTC.

At least ten counts were recorded for this clonotype. This chain uses TRBV6-1 with TRBJ1-1; TRBD1 aligns across 9 bases. The V and J ends lost 4 bases and 5 bases, in that order; junction bases with no gene match: 8. Germline V lookup: CDR1 MNHNS, CDR2 SASEGT. This CDR3 region has 15 residues. CDR3 nucleotides: TGTGCCAGCAGTGGGGAACAGGGGGCGAAAACTGAAGCTTTCTTT. Its protein is CASSGEQGAKTEAFF.

This clonotype was counted at least ten times. J is TRBJ2-2 and V is TRBV18; D may correspond to TRBD1 or TRBD2 (5 bases each). The CDR3 runs to 15 residues. Germline values: CDR1 KGHSH, CDR2 LQKENI. Trimming left V 3 bases short and J 4 bases short, with 12 bases between. CDR3 region: CASSPREGSTGELFF. CDR3 coding DNA: TGTGCCAGCTCACCCAGGGAAGGGAGCACCGGGGAGCTGTTTTTT.